This record concerns one TCR beta chain sequence. Germline-derived CDR1 and CDR2 are MNHNY and SVGAGI (reference sequence). The CDR3 has 14 amino acids. V was pared by 0 bases and J by 2 bases, with 7 bases between. This sample is drawn from a study of cytomegalovirus exposure and HLA in healthy donors. The PCR ran on 60 Vbeta and 13 Jbeta primers. Sequencing used immunoSEQ multiplex PCR; TCRdb keeps in-frame clones, though not all of them. The sample has fewer than 40,000 clones, 65% to 90% seen once. The source is a woman under 30 in good health and CMV-seronegative. V usage is TRBV6-6 and J usage is TRBJ1-2, with D possibly being TRBD1 (5 bases). The material sequenced was PBMCs. CDR3 coding DNA: TGTGCCAGCAGTTACTCTGGGGCAAACTATGGCTACACCTTC. Protein: CASSYSGANYGYTF.